This T cell receptor (beta chain) was found in a study of Ad26.COV2.S vaccination and SARS-CoV-2 variants (dated by TCRdb to about 2021). Context from the whole study: Donors in the vaccine arm were drawn from COV1001, a multicentre, randomized, double-blind, placebo-controlled phase I-IIa trial testing Ad26.COV2.S in healthy adults. Ad26.COV2.S was given intramuscularly at 5x10^10 or 1x10^11 viral particles, as a single shot or as two shots 56 days apart. TCRbeta repertoire sequencing served as the tool for gauging how specific and how broad the SARS-CoV-2-reactive T cell receptors were following Ad26.COV2.S vaccination. A total of approximately 32 samples were included in the TCR-sequenced set, comprising roughly 19 Ad26.COV2.S vaccine recipients, 5 placebo recipients and 8 SARS-CoV-2 convalescent individuals. Trial participants were randomized into five groups of five, in which low-dose or high-dose Ad26.COV2.S was given once or twice, or placebo was given on both occasions. Investigators remained blinded to trial group allocation during experiments and outcome assessment.

Overall study outcomes, separate from this receptor: Vaccine and placebo recipients had comparable non-spike TCR breadth, which fits with the vaccine containing only spike. The authors noted that the TCR breadth and depth analyses may have underestimated total T cell responses. After vaccination, spike-specific CD8+ and CD4+ T cell responses were reported to show substantial breadth. Comparing responses between vaccine doses or regimens was not something the study was powered to do. Ad26.COV2.S recipients had higher spike-specific TCR breadth than placebo recipients (P = 0.0014).

As to this clone: Its antigen is unknown. It has no much larger one-base neighbor in the sample; base qualities were not kept.

TCRbeta CDR3 regions were sequenced with the immunoSEQ Assay. After extraction, genomic DNA underwent amplification by bias-controlled multiplex PCR, followed by high-throughput sequencing. Processing in the source paper ran as follows. To quantify the absolute abundance of each unique TCRbeta CDR3 region, sequences were collapsed and filtered. T cell fraction was estimated by normalizing TCRbeta template counts to usable DNA, with usable DNA measured through amplification of reference genes found in all nucleated cells. Repertoire TCRs were annotated as SARS-CoV-2-specific when V gene, CDR3 amino acid sequence and J gene were exactly matched to a known reactive TCR set. The reference SARS-CoV-2 TCR set was derived from MIRA and filtered for enrichment in COVID-19-positive ImmuneCODE repertoires, a step that removed public or cross-reactive TCRs. Drawing on the MIRA antigens, annotated TCRs were analysed further at the level of specific ORF or position within ORF. Depth was the summed frequency of annotated unique rearrangements, while breadth was defined as annotated unique rearrangements over total unique productive rearrangements. TCR breadth was compared between groups using two-sided Wilcoxon rank-sum tests. TCRdb re-hosts the immuneACCESS table, in-frame sequences only. Its copies lack some clones; in the studies checked, an unresolved V gene accounts for under half of them, and the cause for the rest is not known. The DNA gave D and trimming, while V, J and clone size come from that table. Counted in this sample were hundreds of thousands of clones; approximately 90% of them appeared once. In total, the top ten clones hold 5% of the sample.

The treatment or condition label, read with the paper, signifies: some 20 received Ad26.COV2.S at low or high dose, single or two shots; 5 received placebo; per-sample allocation not given. For vaccine and placebo recipients, repertoires were sequenced using samples collected on day 63 after the first injection. In Cohort 1b, roughly 26 adults aged 18-55 years were enrolled at a single site in Boston, USA, between 29 July and 7 August 2020. Ad26.COV2.S consisted of a replication-incompetent adenovirus type 26 vector by which a prefusion-stabilized SARS-CoV-2 spike protein from the original Wuhan strain was expressed. The germline V gene sets CDR1 to WSHSY and CDR2 to SAAADI. Counted from cysteine to phenylalanine, this CDR3 has 14 amino acids. CDR3 DNA only is kept here, 42 bases in frame from base 1. V is clipped by 8 bases and J by 6 bases, and the sequence between their germline boundaries is 18 bases long.

The material was peripheral blood, obtained in a trial of Ad26.COV2.S vaccine versus placebo. This sequence originates from a person between 18 and 65 years old who received the Ad26.COV2.S COVID-19 vaccine or a placebo. The V gene is TRBV10-2 and the J gene is TRBJ2-3; tentative D gene TRBD2, with 6 bases matching. The DNA sequence is TGCGCCAGCCGAGGAGCGGGTCCCTGGGATACGCAGTATTTT. It encodes CASRGAGPWDTQYF.